The present entry profiles one T cell receptor beta chain with its context. Its antigen is undetermined. This CDR3 is built from 18 residues. The germline gives CDR1 MNHEY, CDR2 SVGAGI. Trimming stripped 0 bases from V and 0 bases from J, with 17 bases between. The sample belongs to a study of vaccination and CD4 T cells after COVID-19. Overall study context: Post-diagnosis, post-COVID samples were collected after a median approximately 100 days, ranging 35 to 161. Stimulation used overlapping spike peptides from SARS-CoV-2, HCoV-NL63, HCoV-OC43 and HCoV-229E.

With the Oncomine TCR Beta short-read assay, DNA from cultured CD4+ T cells was sequenced. TCRdb called the PCR reads again in MiXCR, with one record for every CDR3 protein. Among some 3,700 distinct CDR3 sequences listed, roughly a fifth were seen once. As for treatment: roughly 10-day PBMC culture with coronavirus spike peptide pools or control peptides (ViraFEST assay). ViraFEST used peptide pools to expand antigen-specific T cells and subsequently sequenced their TCRs. Study-wide results and limits: Convalescent patients' clones that were vaccine-specific were spike mono-reactive in 304 of 307 cases.

The source material was CD4+ T cells from blood, cultured in vitro. The chain joins TRBV6-5 to TRBJ1-1, with D possibly TRBD1 on 5 matching bases. The TCR was taken from a human donor who had recovered from COVID-19. CDR3 sequence reads: CASSYSGQRLFMNTEAFF. The CDR3 DNA is TGTGCCAGCAGTTACTCGGGGCAGAGGCTTTTCATGAACACTGAAGCTTTCTTT.